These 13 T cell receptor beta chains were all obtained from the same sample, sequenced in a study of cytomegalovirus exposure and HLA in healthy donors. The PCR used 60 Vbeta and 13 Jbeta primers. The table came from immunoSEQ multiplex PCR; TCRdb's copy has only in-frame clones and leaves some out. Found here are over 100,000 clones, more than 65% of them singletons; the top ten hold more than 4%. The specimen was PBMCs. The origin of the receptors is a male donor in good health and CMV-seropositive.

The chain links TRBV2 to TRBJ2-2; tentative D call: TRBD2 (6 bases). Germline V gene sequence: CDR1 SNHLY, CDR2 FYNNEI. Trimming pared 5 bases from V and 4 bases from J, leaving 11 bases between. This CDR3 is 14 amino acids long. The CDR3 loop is CASSYLGGTGELFF. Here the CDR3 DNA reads TGTGCCAGCAGTTACCTCGGGGGCACCGGGGAGCTGTTTTTT.

CDR3 coding DNA: TGTGCCAGCAGCTCAGGCCCAGGGGCTGGGGCCAACGTCCTGACTTTC. This gives the protein CASSSGPGAGANVLTF. The chain uses TRBV27 and TRBJ2-6; perhaps TRBD1 as D (6 bases). This CDR3 spans 16 amino acids. V was shortened by 6 bases and J by 2 bases, with 14 bases between the two germline ends. Germline lookup yields CDR1 MNHEY and CDR2 SMNVEV (reference sequence).

The CDR3 loop is CAIKGGQELPNTEAFF. The CDR3 DNA reads as TGTGCCATCAAAGGAGGGCAGGAGCTTCCGAACACTGAAGCTTTCTTT. The chain has TRBV10-3 and TRBJ1-1; D not certain. The CDR3 sequence is 16 residues long. Germline V gives CDR1 ENHRY, CDR2 SYGVKD. Trimming took 7 bases from V and 1 from J, leaving 19 bases between them.

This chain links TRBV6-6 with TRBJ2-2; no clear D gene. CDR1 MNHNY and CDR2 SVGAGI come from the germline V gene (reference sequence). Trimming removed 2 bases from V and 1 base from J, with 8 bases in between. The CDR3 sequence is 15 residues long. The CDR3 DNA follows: TGTGCCAGCAGTTACGGTTCAGAGAACACCGGGGAGCTGTTTTTT. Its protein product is CASSYGSENTGELFF.

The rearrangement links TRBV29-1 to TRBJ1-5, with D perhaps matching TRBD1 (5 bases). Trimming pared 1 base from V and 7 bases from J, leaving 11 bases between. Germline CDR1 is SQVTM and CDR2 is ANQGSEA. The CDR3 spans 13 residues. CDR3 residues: CSVEVGTGQPQHF. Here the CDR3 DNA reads TGCAGCGTTGAAGTTGGCACAGGCCAGCCCCAGCATTTT.

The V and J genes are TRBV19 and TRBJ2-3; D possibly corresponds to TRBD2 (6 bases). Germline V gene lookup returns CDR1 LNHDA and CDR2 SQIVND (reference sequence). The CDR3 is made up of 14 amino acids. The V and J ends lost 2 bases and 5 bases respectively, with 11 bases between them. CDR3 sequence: CASSIRTGEDTQYF. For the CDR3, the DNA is TGTGCCAGTAGTATAAGGACGGGGGAAGATACGCAGTATTTT. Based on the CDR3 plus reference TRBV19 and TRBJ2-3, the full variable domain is DGGITQSPKYLFRKEGQNVTLSCEQNLNHDAMYWYRQDPGQGLRLIYYSQIVNDFQKGDIAEGYSVSREKKESFPLTVTSAQKNPTAFYLCASSIRTGEDTQYFGPGTRLTVL.

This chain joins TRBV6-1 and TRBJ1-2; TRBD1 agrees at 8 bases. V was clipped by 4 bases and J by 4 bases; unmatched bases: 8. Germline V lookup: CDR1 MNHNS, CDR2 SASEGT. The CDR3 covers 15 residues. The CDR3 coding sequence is TGTGCCAGCAGTGGGGGACAGGCTCGAAGCTATGGCTACACCTTC. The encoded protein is CASSGGQARSYGYTF.

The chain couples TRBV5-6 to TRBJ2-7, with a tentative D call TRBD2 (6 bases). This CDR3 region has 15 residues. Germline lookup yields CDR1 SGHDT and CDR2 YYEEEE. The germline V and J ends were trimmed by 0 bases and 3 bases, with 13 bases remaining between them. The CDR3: CASSLGGRENYEQYF. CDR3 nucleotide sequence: TGTGCCAGCAGCTTGGGGGGCCGGGAGAACTACGAGCAGTACTTC.

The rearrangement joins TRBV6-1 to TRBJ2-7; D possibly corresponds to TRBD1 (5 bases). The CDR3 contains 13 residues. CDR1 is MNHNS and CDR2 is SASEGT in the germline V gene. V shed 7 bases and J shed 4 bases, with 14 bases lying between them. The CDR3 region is CASNLAGSYEQYF. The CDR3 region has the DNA TGTGCCAGCAACTTGGCAGGGTCTTACGAGCAGTACTTC.

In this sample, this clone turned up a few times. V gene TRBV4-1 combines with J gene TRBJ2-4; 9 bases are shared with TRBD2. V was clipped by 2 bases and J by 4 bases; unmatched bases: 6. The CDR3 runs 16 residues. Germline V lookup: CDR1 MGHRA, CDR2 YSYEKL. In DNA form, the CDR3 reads TGCGCCAGCAGCCAAACGCTAGCGGGATCTAAAAACATTCAGTACTTC. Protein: CASSQTLAGSKNIQYF.

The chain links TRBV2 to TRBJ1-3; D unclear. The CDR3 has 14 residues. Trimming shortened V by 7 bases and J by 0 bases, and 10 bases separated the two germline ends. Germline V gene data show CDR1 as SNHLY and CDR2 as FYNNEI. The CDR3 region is CASIGESSGNTIYF. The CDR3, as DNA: TGTGCCAGCATCGGAGAGTCCTCTGGAAACACCATATATTTT.

CDR3 protein: CASSLKSGGAIDTQYF. Written as DNA, the CDR3 is TGTGCCAGCAGCTTAAAAAGCGGGGGGGCAATAGATACGCAGTATTTT. The chain carries TRBV7-6 and TRBJ2-3, with 10 bases matching TRBD2. The junction had 7 bases not matched to a gene; V was cut back by 2 bases and J by 5 bases. The CDR3 runs to 16 residues. The germline V gene has CDR1 SGHVS and CDR2 FNYEAQ.

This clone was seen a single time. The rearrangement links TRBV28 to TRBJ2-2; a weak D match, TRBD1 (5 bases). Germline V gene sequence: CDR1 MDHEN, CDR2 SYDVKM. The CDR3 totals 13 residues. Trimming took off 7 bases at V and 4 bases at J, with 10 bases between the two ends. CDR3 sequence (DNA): TGTGCCAGCACCAGGGTCGGCACCGGGGAGCTGTTTTTT. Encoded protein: CASTRVGTGELFF.